This TCR beta chain was sequenced during a study of CD8 T cells in ankylosing spondylitis. Findings and limits, study-wide: Ankylosing spondylitis blood appeared to carry a characteristic TCR beta motif of several highly homologous variants. Within matched ankylosing spondylitis synovial fluid, disease-linked clones were reportedly significantly enriched. Certain motif variants had earlier appeared in reactive arthritis synovial fluid and blood.

Note on this clonotype: Its antigen is currently unknown.

Construction of TCR beta libraries was performed using quantitative 5'-RACE with molecular barcodes. TCRdb re-analysed the 5' RACE reads in MiXCR, keeping a single row per CDR3 protein. The table records roughly 370,000 distinct CDR3 sequences, approximately 20% of them present only once. Germline lookup yields CDR1 MDHEN and CDR2 SYDVKM. This CDR3 is 15 amino acids long. Trimming left V 2 bases short and J 7 bases short, with 15 bases between. The chain links TRBV28 to TRBJ2-1, with D uncertain. The sequenced sample was blood, either unsorted or a sorted T cell fraction (not recorded which). This clonotype was sampled from a male donor with ankylosing spondylitis. The CDR3 here is CASSLTSPVLNEQFF. The DNA for the CDR3 is TGTGCCAGCAGTTTAACAAGCCCCGTGTTGAATGAGCAGTTCTTC.